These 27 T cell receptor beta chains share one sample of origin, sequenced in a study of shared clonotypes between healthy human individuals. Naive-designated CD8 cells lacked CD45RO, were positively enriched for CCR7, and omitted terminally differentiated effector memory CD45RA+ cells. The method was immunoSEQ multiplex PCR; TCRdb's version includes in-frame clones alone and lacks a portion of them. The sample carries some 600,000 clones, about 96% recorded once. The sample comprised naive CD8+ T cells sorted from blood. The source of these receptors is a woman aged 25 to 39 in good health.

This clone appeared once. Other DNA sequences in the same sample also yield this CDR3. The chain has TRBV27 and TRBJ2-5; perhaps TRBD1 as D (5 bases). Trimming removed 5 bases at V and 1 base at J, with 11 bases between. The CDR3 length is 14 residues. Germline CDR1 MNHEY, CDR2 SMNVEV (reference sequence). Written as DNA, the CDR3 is TGTGCCAGCAGTCCGTCCAGGGCCCAAGAGACCCAGTACTTC. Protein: CASSPSRAQETQYF.

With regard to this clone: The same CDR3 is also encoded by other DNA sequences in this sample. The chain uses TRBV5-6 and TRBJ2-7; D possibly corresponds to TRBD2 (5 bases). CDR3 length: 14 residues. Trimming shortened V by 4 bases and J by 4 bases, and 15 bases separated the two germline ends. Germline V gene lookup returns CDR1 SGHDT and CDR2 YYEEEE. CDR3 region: CASSTGLAPYEQYF. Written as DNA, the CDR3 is TGTGCCAGCAGCACCGGGCTAGCCCCTTACGAGCAGTACTTC.

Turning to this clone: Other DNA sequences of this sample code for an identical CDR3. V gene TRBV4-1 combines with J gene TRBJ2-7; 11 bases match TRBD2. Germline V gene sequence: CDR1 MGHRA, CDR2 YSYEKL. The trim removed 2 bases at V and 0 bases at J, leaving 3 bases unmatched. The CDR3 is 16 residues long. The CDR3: CASSQTLAGGSYEQYF. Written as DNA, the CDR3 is TGCGCCAGCAGCCAAACTCTAGCGGGAGGCTCCTACGAGCAGTACTTC.

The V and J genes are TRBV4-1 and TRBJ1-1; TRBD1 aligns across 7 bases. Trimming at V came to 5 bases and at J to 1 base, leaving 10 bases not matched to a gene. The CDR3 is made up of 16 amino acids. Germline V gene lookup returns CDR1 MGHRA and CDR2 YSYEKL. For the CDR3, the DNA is TGCGCCAGCAGCGGACCTCCGGGACAGAAGAACACTGAAGCTTTCTTT. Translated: CASSGPPGQKNTEAFF.

In nucleotides, the CDR3 is TGTGCCACCAGCAGAGATCACCCCGCCGGGGAATCTCTTGATGAGCAGTTCTTC. Translated, it gives CATSRDHPAGESLDEQFF. This chain connects TRBV15 to TRBJ2-1, with a weak D call TRBD2 (5 bases). The germline gives CDR1 LNHNV, CDR2 YYDKDF (reference sequence). Trimming cost V 0 bases and J 8 bases, with 23 bases left between them. This CDR3 is built from 18 residues.

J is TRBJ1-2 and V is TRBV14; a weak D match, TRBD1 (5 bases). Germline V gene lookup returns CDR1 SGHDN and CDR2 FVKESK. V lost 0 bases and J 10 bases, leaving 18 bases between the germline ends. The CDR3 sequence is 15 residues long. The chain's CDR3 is CASSQEGVREAYYTF. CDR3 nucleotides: TGTGCCAGCAGCCAAGAAGGGGTCAGGGAAGCGTACTACACCTTC.

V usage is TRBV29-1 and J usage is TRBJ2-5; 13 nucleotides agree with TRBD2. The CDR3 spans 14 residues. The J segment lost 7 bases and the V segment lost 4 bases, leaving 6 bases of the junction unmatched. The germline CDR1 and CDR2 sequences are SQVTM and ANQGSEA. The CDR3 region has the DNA TGCAGCGTTGCAACTAGCGGGGGGGTAGGGACCCAGTACTTC. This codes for CSVATSGGVGTQYF.

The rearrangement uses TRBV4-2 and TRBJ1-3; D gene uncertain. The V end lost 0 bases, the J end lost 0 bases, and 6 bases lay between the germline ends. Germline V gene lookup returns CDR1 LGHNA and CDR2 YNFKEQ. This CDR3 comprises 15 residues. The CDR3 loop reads CASSQEEFSGNTIYF. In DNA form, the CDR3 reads TGTGCCAGCAGCCAAGAAGAGTTCTCTGGAAACACCATATATTTT.

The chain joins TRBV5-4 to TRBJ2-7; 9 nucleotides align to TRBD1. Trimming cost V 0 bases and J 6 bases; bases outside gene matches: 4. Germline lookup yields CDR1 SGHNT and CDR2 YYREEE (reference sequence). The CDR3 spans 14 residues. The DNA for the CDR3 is TGTGCCAGCAGCTTGGGGGACAGGGTCAGCGAGCAGTACTTC. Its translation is CASSLGDRVSEQYF.

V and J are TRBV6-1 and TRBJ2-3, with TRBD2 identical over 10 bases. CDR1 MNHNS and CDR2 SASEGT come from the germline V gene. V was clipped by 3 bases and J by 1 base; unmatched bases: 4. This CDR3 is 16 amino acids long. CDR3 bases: TGTGCCAGCAGTGACCTAGCGGGAGTAGGCACAGATACGCAGTATTTT. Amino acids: CASSDLAGVGTDTQYF.

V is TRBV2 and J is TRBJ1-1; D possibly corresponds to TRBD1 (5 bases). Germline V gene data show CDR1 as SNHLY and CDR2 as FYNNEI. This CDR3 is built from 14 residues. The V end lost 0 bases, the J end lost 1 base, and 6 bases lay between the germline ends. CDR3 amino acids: CASSEAQGNTEAFF. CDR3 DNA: TGTGCCAGCAGTGAAGCCCAGGGGAACACTGAAGCTTTCTTT. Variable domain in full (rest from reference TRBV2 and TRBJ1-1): EPEVTQTPSHQVTQMGQEVILRCVPISNHLYFYWYRQILGQKVEFLVSFYNNEISEKSEIFDDQFSVERPDGSNFTLKIRSTKLEDSAMYFCASSEAQGNTEAFFGQGTRLTVV.

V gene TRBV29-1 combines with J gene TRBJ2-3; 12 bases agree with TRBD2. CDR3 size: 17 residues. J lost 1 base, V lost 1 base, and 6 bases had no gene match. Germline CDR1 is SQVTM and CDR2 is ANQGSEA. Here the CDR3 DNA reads TGCAGCGTTGAAGGCCACCGACTAGCGGGGGGCACAGATACGCAGTATTTT. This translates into CSVEGHRLAGGTDTQYF.

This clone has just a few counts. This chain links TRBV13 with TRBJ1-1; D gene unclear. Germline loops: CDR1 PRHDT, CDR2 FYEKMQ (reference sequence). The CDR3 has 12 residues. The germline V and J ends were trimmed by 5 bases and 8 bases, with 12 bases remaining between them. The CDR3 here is CASSEGGIEAFF. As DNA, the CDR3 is TGTGCCAGCAGCGAAGGAGGAATCGAAGCTTTCTTT.

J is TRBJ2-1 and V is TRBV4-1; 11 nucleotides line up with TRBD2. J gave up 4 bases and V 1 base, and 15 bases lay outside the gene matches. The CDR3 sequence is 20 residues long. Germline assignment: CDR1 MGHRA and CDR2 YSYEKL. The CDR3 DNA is TGCGCCAGCAGCCAAGTAAAAGGACTAGCGGGCCCCCAGGGTTACAATGAGCAGTTCTTC. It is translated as CASSQVKGLAGPQGYNEQFF.

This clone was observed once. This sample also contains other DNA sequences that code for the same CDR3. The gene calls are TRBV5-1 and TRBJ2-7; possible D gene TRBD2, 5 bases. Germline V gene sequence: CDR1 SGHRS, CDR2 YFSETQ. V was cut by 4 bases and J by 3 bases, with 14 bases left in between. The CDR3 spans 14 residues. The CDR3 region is CASSEGLAYYEQYF. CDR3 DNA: TGCGCCAGCAGCGAAGGACTGGCGTACTACGAGCAGTACTTC.

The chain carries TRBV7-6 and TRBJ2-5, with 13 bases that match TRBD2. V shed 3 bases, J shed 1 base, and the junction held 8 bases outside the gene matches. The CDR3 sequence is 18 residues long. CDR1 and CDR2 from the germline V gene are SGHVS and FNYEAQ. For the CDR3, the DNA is TGTGCCAGCAGCTTGGAACCGGGACTAGCGGGGCGCCAAGAGACCCAGTACTTC. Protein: CASSLEPGLAGRQETQYF.

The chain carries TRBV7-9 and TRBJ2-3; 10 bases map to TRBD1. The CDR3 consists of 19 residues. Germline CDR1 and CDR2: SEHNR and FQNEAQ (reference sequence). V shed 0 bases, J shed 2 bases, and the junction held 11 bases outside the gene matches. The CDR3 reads CASSLAAPPGQGNTDTQYF. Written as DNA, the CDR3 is TGTGCCAGCAGCTTAGCGGCGCCCCCGGGACAGGGGAACACAGATACGCAGTATTTT.

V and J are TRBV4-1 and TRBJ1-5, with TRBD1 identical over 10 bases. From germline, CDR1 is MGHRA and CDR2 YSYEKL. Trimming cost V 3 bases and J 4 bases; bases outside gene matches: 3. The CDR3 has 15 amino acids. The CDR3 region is CASSQGQGTNQPQHF. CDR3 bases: TGCGCCAGCAGCCAGGGACAGGGGACAAATCAGCCCCAGCATTTT.

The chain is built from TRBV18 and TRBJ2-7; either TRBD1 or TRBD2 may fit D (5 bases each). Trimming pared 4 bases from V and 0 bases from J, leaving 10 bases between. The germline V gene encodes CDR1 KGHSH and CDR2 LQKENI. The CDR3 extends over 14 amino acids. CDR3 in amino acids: CASSRAGSSYEQYF. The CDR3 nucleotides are TGTGCCAGCTCACGGGCAGGGAGCTCCTACGAGCAGTACTTC.

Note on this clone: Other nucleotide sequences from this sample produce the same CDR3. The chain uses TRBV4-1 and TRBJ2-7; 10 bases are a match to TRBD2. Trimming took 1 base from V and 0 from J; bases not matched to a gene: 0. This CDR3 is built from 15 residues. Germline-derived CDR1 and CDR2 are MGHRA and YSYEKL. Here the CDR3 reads CASSQGLAGSYEQYF. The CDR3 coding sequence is TGCGCCAGCAGCCAAGGACTAGCGGGCTCCTACGAGCAGTACTTC.

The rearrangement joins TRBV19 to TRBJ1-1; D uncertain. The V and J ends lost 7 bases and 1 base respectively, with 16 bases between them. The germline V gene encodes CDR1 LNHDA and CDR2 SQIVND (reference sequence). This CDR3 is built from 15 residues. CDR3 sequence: CASIWTFGSNTEAFF. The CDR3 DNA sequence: TGTGCCAGTATATGGACGTTCGGATCGAACACTGAAGCTTTCTTT.

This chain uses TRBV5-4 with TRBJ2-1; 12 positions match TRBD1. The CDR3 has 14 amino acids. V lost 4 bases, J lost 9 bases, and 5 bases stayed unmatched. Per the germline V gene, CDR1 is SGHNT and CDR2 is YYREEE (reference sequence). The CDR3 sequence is CASSTGQGAGEQFF. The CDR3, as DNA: TGTGCCAGCAGCACGGGACAGGGGGCGGGTGAGCAGTTCTTC.

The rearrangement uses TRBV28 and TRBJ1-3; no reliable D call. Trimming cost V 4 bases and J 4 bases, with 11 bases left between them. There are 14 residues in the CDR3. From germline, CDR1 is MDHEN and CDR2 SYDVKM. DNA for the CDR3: TGTGCCAGCAGTTCGCCCTTGCGGGGAAACACCATATATTTT. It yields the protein CASSSPLRGNTIYF.

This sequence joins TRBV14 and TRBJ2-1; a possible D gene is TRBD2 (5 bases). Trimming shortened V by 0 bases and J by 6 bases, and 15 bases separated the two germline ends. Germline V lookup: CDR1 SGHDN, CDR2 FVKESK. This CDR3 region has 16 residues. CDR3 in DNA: TGTGCCAGCAGCCAAGATGGGAGACCTTATGGCAATGAGCAGTTCTTC. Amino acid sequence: CASSQDGRPYGNEQFF.

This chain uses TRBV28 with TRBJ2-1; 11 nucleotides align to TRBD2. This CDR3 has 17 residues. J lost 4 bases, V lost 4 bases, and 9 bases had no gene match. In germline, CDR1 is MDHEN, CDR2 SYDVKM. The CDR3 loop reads CASSSTLAGALYNEQFF. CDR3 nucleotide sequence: TGTGCCAGCAGTTCCACACTAGCGGGAGCACTATACAATGAGCAGTTCTTC. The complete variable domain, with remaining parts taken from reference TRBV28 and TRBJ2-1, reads DVKVTQSSRYLVKRTGEKVFLECVQDMDHENMFWYRQDPGLGLRLIYFSYDVKMKEKGDIPEGYSVSREKKERFSLILESASTNQTSMYLCASSSTLAGALYNEQFFGPGTRLTVL.

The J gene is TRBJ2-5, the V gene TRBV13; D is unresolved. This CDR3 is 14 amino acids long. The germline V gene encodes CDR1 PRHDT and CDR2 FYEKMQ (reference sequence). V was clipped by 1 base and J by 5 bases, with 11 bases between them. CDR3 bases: TGTGCCAGCAGCTTAGCCCCGGCTGGGGAGACCCAGTACTTC. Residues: CASSLAPAGETQYF.

CDR3 DNA: TGCAGCGTTGAAGGTGGCGCAGATATTTACGAGCAGTACTTC. Its protein is CSVEGGADIYEQYF. The chain joins TRBV29-1 to TRBJ2-7; D is unclear. Trimming removed 1 base at V and 4 bases at J, with 14 bases between. Per germline, CDR1 SQVTM and CDR2 ANQGSEA. The CDR3 has 14 amino acids.